These 15 T cell receptor beta chains came from one sample sequenced in a study of blood T cell repertoires in COVID-19. Here immunoSEQ multiplex PCR was the method, and the copy in TCRdb shows in-frame clones only, minus some. The profile shows around 190,000 clones, approximately 87% of them singletons. Specimen: peripheral blood. The origin of the receptors is a man in his 70s with active or convalescent COVID-19.

The CDR3, as DNA: TGTGCCAGCAGTACCCACGCCGTGGGGGGAGCTTTCTTT. Residues: CASSTHAVGGAFF. The rearrangement uses TRBV6-2 or TRBV6-3 and TRBJ1-1; TRBD1 might be the D (5 bases). The germline CDR1 and CDR2 sequences are MNHEY and SVGEGT. Deletions cut 5 bases from V and 10 bases from J, with 17 bases between. The CDR3 sequence is 13 residues long.

The J gene is TRBJ2-2, the V gene TRBV18; D is unresolved. Trimming took off 6 bases at V and 1 base at J, with 15 bases between the two ends. Germline assignment: CDR1 KGHSH and CDR2 LQKENI. The CDR3 consists of 16 residues. The CDR3 DNA reads TGTGCCAGCTCCCTTTCTTTGGCAGTGAACACCGGGGAGCTGTTTTTT. It translates to CASSLSLAVNTGELFF.

The chain combines TRBV29-1 with TRBJ1-2; D uncertain. Between the trimmed V and J ends, which lost 4 bases and 2 bases, there was a span of 8 bases. This CDR3 region has 12 residues. Germline V gene data show CDR1 as SQVTM and CDR2 as ANQGSEA. The CDR3: CSVVGRNYGYTF. CDR3 nucleotide sequence: TGCAGCGTTGTGGGCCGAAACTATGGCTACACCTTC.

This clone is a singleton in its sample. The V call is TRBV30, the J call TRBJ1-2; D perhaps matches TRBD1 (6 bases). Trimming cost V 3 bases and J 4 bases, with 15 bases left between them. Germline values: CDR1 GTSNPN, CDR2 SVGIG (reference sequence). The CDR3 length is 14 residues. The CDR3 nucleotides are TGTGCCTGGAGCCTCTTTAGCAGGGGCTATGGCTACACCTTC. Translating gives CAWSLFSRGYGYTF.

The V call is TRBV6-5, the J call TRBJ1-6; D is ambiguous. In germline, CDR1 is MNHEY, CDR2 SVGAGI. The V end lost 2 bases, the J end lost 12 bases, and 8 bases lay between the germline ends. There are 12 residues in the CDR3. The CDR3 protein is CASSYAGEPLHF. DNA for the CDR3: TGTGCCAGCAGTTACGCCGGAGAACCCCTCCACTTT.

This clone occurred a few times. The same CDR3 is also encoded by other DNA sequences in this sample. CDR3 sequence: CASSYSQGREKLFF. CDR3 DNA sequence: TGTGCCAGCAGTTACTCACAGGGGCGGGAAAAACTGTTTTTT. The V gene is TRBV6-5, the J gene TRBJ1-4; 7 bases match TRBD1. The germline gives CDR1 MNHEY, CDR2 SVGAGI. V shed 0 bases and J 8 bases; nucleotides not matched to a gene: 3. The CDR3 spans 14 residues.

This chain links TRBV5-1 with TRBJ2-5, with 11 positions matching TRBD1. CDR1 is SGHRS, CDR2 YFSETQ, per germline. The CDR3 consists of 16 residues. Unmatched junction bases numbered 13, after V lost 8 bases and J lost 4 bases. CDR3 sequence reads: CASTWAGTGGRETQYF. Here the CDR3 DNA reads TGCGCCAGTACTTGGGCCGGGACAGGGGGACGAGAGACCCAGTACTTC. Together with reference TRBV5-1 and TRBJ2-5, the CDR3 gives the full variable domain: KAGVTQTPRYLIKTRGQQVTLSCSPISGHRSVSWYQQTPGQGLQFLFEYFSETQRNKGNFPGRFSGRQFSNSRSEMNVSTLELGDSALYLCASTWAGTGGRETQYFGPGTRLLVL.

This chain connects TRBV29-1 to TRBJ2-3; 8 positions match TRBD2. CDR1 and CDR2 (germline): SQVTM, ANQGSEA. The CDR3 has 14 amino acids. Trimming removed 6 bases from V and 1 base from J; junction bases left unmatched: 6. CDR3 DNA sequence: TGCAGCGTCACCGGGGGGGGTCGCACAGATACGCAGTATTTT. Translating it yields CSVTGGGRTDTQYF.

This rearrangement joins TRBV7-9 to TRBJ2-7; TRBD2 is a possible D gene (7 bases). The V end was cut by 0 bases, the J end by 2 bases, with 20 bases between. The CDR3 is 18 residues long. Germline-derived CDR1 and CDR2 are SEHNR and FQNEAQ (reference sequence). The DNA for the CDR3 is TGTGCCAGCAGCTTAGCGAGTAGGGGGGACTATACGCCCTACGAGCAGTACTTC. It yields the protein CASSLASRGDYTPYEQYF.

The chain employs TRBV2 and TRBJ2-7; maybe TRBD1 (6 bases). This CDR3 spans 14 amino acids. The V gene's germline CDR1 is SNHLY and CDR2 FYNNEI. V was clipped by 8 bases and J by 0 bases, with 14 bases between them. CDR3 DNA sequence: TGTGCCAGCCGACAGGAAAAAAGCTCCTACGAGCAGTACTTC. Residues: CASRQEKSSYEQYF. Full variable domain (rest looked up from reference TRBV2 and TRBJ2-7): EPEVTQTPSHQVTQMGQEVILRCVPISNHLYFYWYRQILGQKVEFLVSFYNNEISEKSEIFDDQFSVERPDGSNFTLKIRSTKLEDSAMYFCASRQEKSSYEQYFGPGTRLTVT.

This clone has just one count. V is TRBV30 and J is TRBJ1-1; 10 nucleotides line up with TRBD1. Germline assignment: CDR1 GTSNPN and CDR2 SVGIG (reference sequence). V gave up 4 bases and J gave up 4 bases; unmatched junction bases: 6. CDR3 length: 14 amino acids. The CDR3 here is CAWMTGGSGTEAFF. CDR3 sequence (DNA): TGTGCCTGGATGACAGGGGGCTCGGGCACTGAAGCTTTCTTT.

This chain joins TRBV7-8 and TRBJ1-2, with unresolved D. Trimming left V 5 bases short and J 3 bases short, with 19 bases between. From germline, CDR1 is SGHVS and CDR2 FQNEAQ. The CDR3 is made up of 16 amino acids. DNA of the CDR3: TGTGCCAGCAGCCCCCGACGCGGGAGGGCGGACTATGGCTACACCTTC. Encoded protein: CASSPRRGRADYGYTF.

This clone was counted once. The rearrangement links TRBV19 to TRBJ2-1; 15 bases line up with TRBD2. Per germline, CDR1 LNHDA and CDR2 SQIVND (reference sequence). Trimming cost V 1 base and J 10 bases; bases outside gene matches: 5. The CDR3 is 16 amino acids. For the CDR3, the DNA is TGTGCCAGTAGTATAGGGACTAGCGGGAGGGTTAGGGAGCAGTTCTTC. Protein: CASSIGTSGRVREQFF.

This clone was seen more than once but under ten times. The chain carries TRBV19 and TRBJ2-3; possible D gene TRBD1, 5 bases. The germline gives CDR1 LNHDA, CDR2 SQIVND (reference sequence). This CDR3 has 15 residues. The ends were cut back, 5 bases at V and 3 bases at J, with 15 bases in the middle. The CDR3 bases are TGTGCCAGTAGTGCCTCTAGGGGTAGGACAGATACGCAGTATTTT. Translated: CASSASRGRTDTQYF.

This clone was seen just once. The chain is built from TRBV11-2 and TRBJ1-1; tentative D call: TRBD1 (6 bases). The germline gives CDR1 SGHAT, CDR2 FQNNGV. V lost 5 bases to trimming and J lost 7 bases, with 11 bases between them. The length of the CDR3 is 12 residues. The CDR3 spells CASSPSTGEAFF. The CDR3 DNA follows: TGTGCCAGCAGCCCTTCGACAGGTGAAGCTTTCTTT.